This is a list of T cell receptor beta chains from one sample in a study of blood T cell repertoires in COVID-19. The repertoire was sequenced with immunoSEQ multiplex PCR; TCRdb's copy has only in-frame clones and lacks some. The data contain 200,000 or so clones, 82% of them seen just once; the ten biggest clones take up 6% to 8%. Sequenced sample: peripheral blood. The source of these receptors is a human donor with acute or convalescent COVID-19. The donor label of this sample is uncertain. Both conserved end residues are part of each CDR3. Fields, in order: V gene, D gene, J gene, CDR3 protein. The D gene is left open where the match is weak.

v_call: TRBV19
d_call: -
j_call: TRBJ1-1
cdr3_aa: CASIAQGRSTEAFF

v_call: TRBV7-2
d_call: TRBD2
j_call: TRBJ2-1
cdr3_aa: CASSRRLSGSFYNEQFF

v_call: TRBV3-1/TRBV3-2
d_call: TRBD2
j_call: TRBJ2-5
cdr3_aa: CASSQWLAGAETQYF

v_call: TRBV11-3
d_call: -
j_call: TRBJ2-2
cdr3_aa: CASSPGGRNTGELFF

v_call: TRBV4-3
d_call: -
j_call: TRBJ2-1
cdr3_aa: CASSPDISSYNEQFF

v_call: TRBV7-9
d_call: -
j_call: TRBJ1-2
cdr3_aa: CASSYYSGGTGYTF

v_call: TRBV5-1
d_call: TRBD1
j_call: TRBJ2-3
cdr3_aa: CASSLGGQGATDTQYF

v_call: TRBV19
d_call: -
j_call: TRBJ1-1
cdr3_aa: CASSRYRDGTTKNTEAFF

v_call: TRBV6-5
d_call: TRBD1
j_call: TRBJ1-2
cdr3_aa: CASSSTGRGGYTF

v_call: TRBV27
d_call: TRBD2
j_call: TRBJ2-7
cdr3_aa: CASSSPTSDHPYEQYF

v_call: TRBV9
d_call: TRBD2
j_call: TRBJ2-3
cdr3_aa: CASSVSSGTVPDTQYF

v_call: TRBV5-1
d_call: -
j_call: TRBJ1-1
cdr3_aa: CASSLGSAMNTEAFF

v_call: TRBV15
d_call: -
j_call: TRBJ1-1
cdr3_aa: CATSIQKNTEAFF

v_call: TRBV7-9
d_call: -
j_call: TRBJ2-7
cdr3_aa: CASGQLYEQYF

v_call: TRBV9
d_call: -
j_call: TRBJ2-7
cdr3_aa: CASSAGSIAYEQYF

v_call: TRBV18
d_call: TRBD2
j_call: TRBJ2-4
cdr3_aa: CASSPLSGALNIQYF

v_call: TRBV5-7
d_call: TRBD1
j_call: TRBJ1-5
cdr3_aa: CASIDDRVNQPQHF

v_call: TRBV7-2
d_call: TRBD2
j_call: TRBJ2-6
cdr3_aa: CASSPRRGGAGANVLTF

v_call: TRBV2
d_call: TRBD1
j_call: TRBJ2-3
cdr3_aa: CASRPTGVPTDTQYF

v_call: TRBV6-4
d_call: TRBD1
j_call: TRBJ1-1
cdr3_aa: CASRDTDRAGEAFF

v_call: TRBV19
d_call: -
j_call: TRBJ2-5
cdr3_aa: CASSMTANQETQYF

v_call: TRBV25-1
d_call: -
j_call: TRBJ1-2
cdr3_aa: CTSSDSYGYTF

v_call: TRBV27
d_call: -
j_call: TRBJ2-3
cdr3_aa: CASSHRDSDTQYF

v_call: TRBV2
d_call: TRBD1
j_call: TRBJ1-5
cdr3_aa: CASSEGQGDQPQHF

v_call: TRBV30
d_call: -
j_call: TRBJ1-3
cdr3_aa: CAWSWRGGSGNTIYF

v_call: TRBV29-1
d_call: TRBD1
j_call: TRBJ2-2
cdr3_aa: CSVAGTGNTGELFF

v_call: TRBV11-2
d_call: -
j_call: TRBJ2-7
cdr3_aa: CASSFSGYEQYF

v_call: TRBV12-5
d_call: TRBD2
j_call: TRBJ2-3
cdr3_aa: CASGPGGLATDTQYF